A selection of T cell receptor beta chains follows, all from one sample in a study of T cell responses to AZD1222 COVID-19 vaccine. TCRdb's table, derived via immunoSEQ multiplex PCR, lists solely in-frame clones and lacks some. The table records tens of thousands of clones, roughly nine tenths of them present only once. Sequencing was performed on peripheral blood, taken 28 days after the second AZD1222 dose. The receptors here all came from an adult who received the AZD1222 COVID-19 vaccine. Both conserved end residues are part of each CDR3. The D gene is left open where the match is weak. Clone size is given for some rows only: seen once, a few or many times, or a class if the clone is expanded.

D gene	V gene	J gene	clone size	CDR3 protein	CDR3 DNA
-	TRBV5-1	TRBJ1-3	-	CASSFGASNSGNTIYF	TGCGCCAGCAGCTTCGGGGCGTCAAACTCTGGAAACACCATATATTTT
TRBD2	TRBV9	TRBJ2-7	-	CASSPRGLAGTLNEQYF	TGTGCCAGCAGCCCGAGAGGGCTAGCGGGGACTTTAAACGAGCAGTACTTC
-	TRBV3-1/TRBV3-2	TRBJ2-2	-	CASSQPSPISTGELFF	TGTGCCAGCAGCCAGCCGAGCCCCATATCCACCGGGGAGCTGTTTTTT
TRBD2	TRBV3-1/TRBV3-2	TRBJ2-7	-	CASSPGLAGVVYEQYF	TGTGCCAGCAGCCCTGGACTAGCGGGAGTGGTCTACGAGCAGTACTTC
-	TRBV5-1	TRBJ1-5	once	CASSLGPSNQPQHF	TGCGCCAGCAGCTTGGGACCGAGCAATCAGCCCCAGCATTTT
TRBD1	TRBV5-4	TRBJ2-5	-	CASSLDRGRETQYF	TGTGCCAGCAGCTTGGACAGGGGGCGAGAGACCCAGTACTTC
TRBD2	TRBV27	TRBJ2-7	once	CASRTSGIKAYEQYF	TGTGCCAGCAGAACCAGCGGGATCAAAGCCTACGAGCAGTACTTC
-	TRBV30	TRBJ2-4	-	CAWSGGGSKNIQYF	TGTGCCTGGAGTGGAGGTGGATCCAAAAACATTCAGTACTTC
TRBD2	TRBV7-3	TRBJ2-1	-	CASSLTGLAVDNEQFF	TGTGCCAGCAGCTTAACGGGACTAGCGGTCGACAATGAGCAGTTCTTC
TRBD2	TRBV9	TRBJ2-1	-	CASSPRSGEGEFF	TGTGCCAGCAGCCCTAGATCGGGGGAGGGCGAATTCTTC